What follows are 18 T cell receptor beta chains derived from one specimen sequenced in a study of early T cells in non-severe SARS-CoV-2 infection. MiXCR, applied by TCRdb to the 5' RACE reads, yields one record per CDR3 protein. The sample yields roughly 70,000 distinct CDR3 sequences, 20% to 25% seen once. The source was whole blood, collected at baseline. The receptors originated from an adult who was a healthcare worker with PCR-confirmed SARS-CoV-2 infection or an uninfected control (not recorded which).

The table lists this clonotype with many counts. The chain couples TRBV19 to TRBJ1-5; no clear D gene. Germline V gives CDR1 LNHDA, CDR2 SQIVND (reference sequence). The CDR3 totals 14 residues. Deletions cut 5 bases from V and 7 bases from J, with 15 bases between. The DNA for the CDR3 is TGTGCCAGTAGTGTAGCCAATCCGGAACAGCCCCAGCATTTT. As protein: CASSVANPEQPQHF.

The chain recombines TRBV5-1 with TRBJ2-1; 11 bases fit TRBD1. In germline, CDR1 is SGHRS, CDR2 YFSETQ. The length of the CDR3 is 14 residues. The trim removed 6 bases at V and 6 bases at J, leaving 5 bases unmatched. CDR3 protein: CASIEGTGGNEQFF. The CDR3 nucleotides are TGCGCCAGCATCGAGGGGACAGGGGGCAATGAGCAGTTCTTC.

The chain joins TRBV11-3 to TRBJ2-7; 7 bases agree with TRBD2. Germline V gene sequence: CDR1 SGHNT, CDR2 YENEEA. The CDR3 is 13 amino acids. With V trimmed by 5 bases and J by 3 bases, 4 bases remained unmatched. The CDR3 sequence: CASSHGTIYEQYF. The CDR3 nucleotides are TGTGCCAGCAGCCACGGGACTATCTACGAGCAGTACTTC. Full variable domain (rest looked up from reference TRBV11-3 and TRBJ2-7): EAGVVQSPRYKIIEKKQPVAFWCNPISGHNTLYWYLQNLGQGPELLIRYENEEAVDDSQLPKDRFSAERLKGVDSTLKIQPAELGDSAVYLCASSHGTIYEQYFGPGTRLTVT.

This chain links TRBV4-1 with TRBJ1-2; no definite D call. V was clipped by 0 bases and J by 4 bases, with 12 bases between them. This CDR3 comprises 15 residues. The germline V gene has CDR1 MGHRA and CDR2 YSYEKL. For the CDR3, the DNA is TGCGCCAGCAGCCAAGACACGACCAGGCGCTATGGCTACACCTTC. Its protein is CASSQDTTRRYGYTF.

The rearrangement joins TRBV5-4 to TRBJ2-1, with D perhaps TRBD1 (6 bases). CDR3 length equals 15 residues. The germline V and J ends were trimmed by 0 bases and 3 bases, with 10 bases remaining between them. CDR1 is SGHNT and CDR2 is YYREEE in the germline V gene (reference sequence). The CDR3 sequence is CASSLDRAFYNEQFF. DNA of the CDR3: TGTGCCAGCAGCTTGGACAGGGCGTTCTACAATGAGCAGTTCTTC.

The chain employs TRBV25-1 and TRBJ2-7, with D unclear. The CDR3 extends over 11 amino acids. Germline V lookup: CDR1 MGHDK, CDR2 SYGVNS. Trimming removed 5 bases from V and 4 bases from J, with 6 bases in between. CDR3 amino acids: CASSSWYEQYF. The CDR3 DNA is TGTGCCAGCAGTAGTTGGTACGAGCAGTACTTC.

This chain joins TRBV19 and TRBJ2-2; 12 bases fit TRBD1. The V and J ends lost 7 bases and 5 bases, in that order; junction bases with no gene match: 11. The germline CDR1 and CDR2 sequences are LNHDA and SQIVND (reference sequence). The CDR3 covers 17 residues. The CDR3 spells CASKGTGGLFWTGELFF. The DNA for the CDR3 is TGTGCCAGTAAAGGGACAGGGGGCCTCTTTTGGACCGGGGAGCTGTTTTTT.

This clonotype was detected only a few times. CDR3 loop: CASSRRWLAGEQYF. CDR3 in DNA: TGTGCCAGCTCACGAAGATGGCTAGCGGGGGAGCAGTACTTC. The rearrangement uses TRBV7-9 and TRBJ2-7, with 9 bases aligning to TRBD2. Germline V lookup: CDR1 SEHNR, CDR2 FQNEAQ (reference sequence). Unmatched junction bases numbered 12, after V lost 8 bases and J lost 7 bases. The CDR3 is 14 amino acids. Full variable domain (remainder filled in from reference TRBV7-9 and TRBJ2-7): DTGVSQNPRHKITKRGQNVTFRCDPISEHNRLYWYRQTLGQGPEFLTYFQNEAQLEKSRLLSDRFSAERPKGSFSTLEIQRTEQGDSAMYLCASSRRWLAGEQYFGPGTRLTVT.

This clonotype came up many times. The rearrangement links TRBV3-1 to TRBJ2-7; possibly TRBD1 or TRBD2 for D (5 bases each). The CDR3 loop spans 15 amino acids. Trimming pared 0 bases from V and 0 bases from J, leaving 9 bases between. CDR1 and CDR2 from the germline V gene are LGHDT and YNNKEL (reference sequence). DNA for the CDR3: TGTGCCAGCAGCCAAGATCCGGGGCCCTCCTACGAGCAGTACTTC. It specifies CASSQDPGPSYEQYF.

This clonotype was counted many times. The chain couples TRBV19 to TRBJ1-2; tentative D call: TRBD1 (5 bases). This CDR3 contains 13 residues. CDR1 LNHDA and CDR2 SQIVND come from the germline V gene (reference sequence). Trimming shortened V by 5 bases and J by 2 bases, and 9 bases separated the two germline ends. For the CDR3, the DNA is TGTGCCAGTAGTGGGGGGGAAAACTATGGCTACACCTTC. Translation gives CASSGGENYGYTF. The full variable domain, completed using reference TRBV19 and TRBJ1-2, is DGGITQSPKYLFRKEGQNVTLSCEQNLNHDAMYWYRQDPGQGLRLIYYSQIVNDFQKGDIAEGYSVSREKKESFPLTVTSAQKNPTAFYLCASSGGENYGYTFGSGTRLTVV.

J is TRBJ2-1 and V is TRBV4-2, with 7 bases that match TRBD2. This CDR3 contains 16 residues. V gave up 4 bases and J gave up 0 bases; unmatched junction bases: 6. Germline values: CDR1 LGHNA, CDR2 YNFKEQ. In DNA, the CDR3 is TGTGCCAGCAGCCCATGGGGCGGGGGCTCCTACAATGAGCAGTTCTTC. It encodes CASSPWGGGSYNEQFF.

The chain has TRBV6-5 and TRBJ1-1; 8 bases fit TRBD1. CDR1 and CDR2 from the germline V gene are MNHEY and SVGAGI. The V and J ends lost 5 bases and 8 bases, in that order; junction bases with no gene match: 1. This CDR3 spans 11 amino acids. CDR3 sequence: CASSRDREAFF. The CDR3 DNA sequence: TGTGCCAGCAGTCGGGACAGGGAAGCTTTCTTT.

The CDR3: CASTSGGDTGELFF. The DNA for the CDR3 is TGCGCCAGCACCAGCGGGGGGGACACCGGGGAGCTGTTTTTT. The chain joins TRBV5-1 to TRBJ2-2; 10 bases align to TRBD2. The CDR3 sequence is 14 residues long. Trimming at V came to 6 bases and at J to 3 bases, leaving 2 bases not matched to a gene. Germline V gene data show CDR1 as SGHRS and CDR2 as YFSETQ.

This CDR3 is CASIRGTGTEAFF. The CDR3 region has the DNA TGTGCCAGCATTAGGGGGACTGGGACTGAAGCTTTCTTT. The chain employs TRBV28 and TRBJ1-1; maybe TRBD1 (6 bases). Trimming cost V 7 bases and J 5 bases, with 14 bases left between them. The CDR3 totals 13 residues. Germline CDR1 reads MDHEN; CDR2 reads SYDVKM.

V and J are TRBV4-1 and TRBJ2-1; D is possibly TRBD2 (5 bases). There are 17 residues in the CDR3. CDR1 and CDR2 from the germline V gene are MGHRA and YSYEKL. Deletions cut 0 bases from V and 2 bases from J, with 14 bases between. CDR3 nucleotides: TGCGCCAGCAGCCAAGAACTAGGAAACCTAGCCTACAATGAGCAGTTCTTC. This gives the protein CASSQELGNLAYNEQFF.

This chain uses TRBV6-6 with TRBJ1-5; the D gene is possibly TRBD1 (5 bases). The CDR3 runs 15 residues. CDR1 MNHNY and CDR2 SVGAGI come from the germline V gene (reference sequence). Trimming cost V 5 bases and J 6 bases, with 17 bases left between them. The CDR3 spells CASSPRGEVGQPQHF. CDR3 in DNA: TGTGCCAGCAGTCCCCGGGGGGAGGTGGGTCAGCCCCAGCATTTT.

Only a few counts were recorded for this clonotype. The chain employs TRBV5-1 and TRBJ2-5, with TRBD2 matching 9 bases. There are 20 residues in the CDR3. V trimming: 0 bases; J trimming: 5 bases; junction bases outside the gene matches: 20. The V gene's germline CDR1 is SGHRS and CDR2 YFSETQ. CDR3 amino acids: CASSLAFPGTSLAIRETQYF. The CDR3 nucleotides read TGCGCCAGCAGCTTGGCCTTCCCCGGGACTAGCCTGGCCATTCGTGAGACCCAGTACTTC.

This chain joins TRBV10-3 and TRBJ1-2, with D maybe TRBD1 (6 bases). The germline V gene encodes CDR1 ENHRY and CDR2 SYGVKD. Deletions cut 2 bases from V and 2 bases from J, with 15 bases between. CDR3 length: 16 amino acids. The CDR3 DNA sequence: TGTGCCATCAGTGAGGCGTTGGGAAGGGGGAACTATGGCTACACCTTC. This translates into CAISEALGRGNYGYTF.